Sequencing of this TCR beta chain was carried out in a study of T cell responses to AZD1222 COVID-19 vaccine. In the study overall: Pooled in the analysis were second doses at about 4 or about 12 weeks.

V lost 2 bases and J lost 3; bases outside the gene matches: 4. The CDR3 covers 16 residues. The germline V gene encodes CDR1 MNHEY and CDR2 SMNVEV (reference sequence). Study conclusions and caveats: Spike-specific TCR breadth and depth went up after people got two AZD1222 doses. Researchers report vaccine-associated CD4 TCRs spanning spike, with dominance at 160-218 and 743-854.

On this clone itself: The antigen remains undetermined.

Some clones are missing from TCRdb's copy, which holds only in-frame ones; the method was immunoSEQ multiplex PCR. The table includes about 83,000 clones, about 82% detected once. This material consisted of peripheral blood, taken on day 0 of AZD1222 vaccination. The chain has TRBV27 and TRBJ2-1; 10 bases agree with TRBD2. The receptor's source is an adult in good health. CDR3 sequence: CASSLRWTSGYNEQFF. In nucleotides, the CDR3 is TGTGCCAGCAGTTTACGTTGGACTAGCGGCTACAATGAGCAGTTCTTC.